These 19 T cell receptor beta chains originate from one sample sequenced in a study of blood T cell repertoires in COVID-19. Generated by immunoSEQ multiplex PCR, the TCRdb table keeps only in-frame clones and is missing some. The sample has 100,000 to 150,000 clones; 81% are singletons. Input material: peripheral blood. The receptors here all came from a man aged 25-45 years with COVID-19, enrolled during active disease.

This clone came up once. CDR3: CASPPGRLTDTQYF. CDR3 DNA: TGTGCCAGCCCGCCAGGGAGGCTCACAGATACGCAGTATTTT. The chain links TRBV28 to TRBJ2-3; maybe TRBD2 (6 bases). V was pared by 8 bases and J by 2 bases, with 14 bases between. Germline V gene sequence: CDR1 MDHEN, CDR2 SYDVKM. This CDR3 has 14 amino acids.

The V gene is TRBV6-1, the J gene TRBJ2-6; a weak D match, TRBD1 (5 bases). Germline V gives CDR1 MNHNS, CDR2 SASEGT. The CDR3 consists of 14 residues. V dropped 3 bases and J dropped 12 bases, with 15 bases sitting between them. The CDR3: CASSDGAALSVLTF. The CDR3 bases are TGTGCCAGCAGTGATGGGGCAGCTTTGTCCGTCCTGACTTTC.

This clone was picked up one time. The V gene is TRBV4-1, the J gene TRBJ1-4; no definite D call. V was shortened by 4 bases and J by 14 bases, with 20 bases between the two germline ends. The germline CDR1 and CDR2 sequences are MGHRA and YSYEKL. This CDR3 comprises 14 residues. The DNA of the CDR3 is TGCGCCAGCAGCCGAGCGTCGACGATCAATGATCTGTTTTTT. It specifies CASSRASTINDLFF.

This chain joins TRBV28 and TRBJ2-3; 9 positions agree with TRBD2. Trimming at V came to 2 bases and at J to 0 bases, leaving 0 bases not matched to a gene. The CDR3 covers 15 residues. Germline V lookup: CDR1 MDHEN, CDR2 SYDVKM. This CDR3 reads CASSLAGGSTDTQYF. CDR3 nucleotides: TGTGCCAGCAGTTTAGCGGGGGGGAGCACAGATACGCAGTATTTT.

This clone was observed a single time. The chain employs TRBV4-1 and TRBJ2-7; possibly TRBD2 for D (6 bases). Trimming left V 1 base short and J 3 bases short, with 25 bases between. CDR1 MGHRA and CDR2 YSYEKL come from the germline V gene. This CDR3 is built from 19 residues. CDR3: CASSQVLGSHNYGGYEQYF. The CDR3 DNA follows: TGCGCCAGCAGCCAAGTGCTCGGGAGCCACAACTACGGAGGCTACGAGCAGTACTTC.

The V and J genes are TRBV9 and TRBJ1-2, with D possibly being TRBD1 (6 bases). Germline assignment: CDR1 SGDLS and CDR2 YYNGEE. Deletions cut 3 bases from V and 4 bases from J, with 22 bases between. This CDR3 comprises 17 residues. The CDR3 loop reads CASSEKRQVGDPYGYTF. CDR3 DNA sequence: TGTGCCAGCAGCGAAAAACGACAGGTGGGGGATCCCTATGGCTACACCTTC.

This clone was counted once. The chain employs TRBV6-2 or TRBV6-3 and TRBJ2-7, with 9 bases fitting TRBD2. The CDR3 is 15 residues long. The germline V gene has CDR1 MNHEY and CDR2 SVGEGT. Trimming cost V 0 bases and J 5 bases; bases outside gene matches: 5. This chain's CDR3 is CASSYSASGVDEQYF. Written as DNA, the CDR3 is TGTGCCAGCAGTTACTCGGCTAGCGGGGTCGACGAGCAGTACTTC.

The chain is built from TRBV4-2 and TRBJ2-1; 11 positions agree with TRBD2. The CDR3 is 16 amino acids. Germline assignment: CDR1 LGHNA and CDR2 YNFKEQ. J gave up 12 bases and V 4 bases, and 14 bases lay outside the gene matches. This CDR3 reads CASSPYLLAGDGGQFF. CDR3 coding DNA: TGTGCCAGCAGCCCATATTTACTAGCGGGAGATGGGGGGCAGTTCTTC.

In the case of this clone: This CDR3 fails to terminate in the conserved phenylalanine or tryptophan, so it likely reflects a read error. The limits of the CDR3 on the DNA are not certain, so only TCRdb's listed CDR3 is given. The chain links TRBV12-3 or TRBV12-4 to TRBJ2-7; the table's D call, TRBD1, was not checked against the DNA. The CDR3 extends over 9 residues, inclusive of both ends. The chain's CDR3 is CASSFYRAL.

The chain combines TRBV6-5 with TRBJ2-4; possibly TRBD2 for D (6 bases). This CDR3 spans 14 amino acids. V was pared by 7 bases and J by 1 base, with 11 bases between. From germline, CDR1 is MNHEY and CDR2 SVGAGI. CDR3 residues: CASTSGRAKNIQYF. CDR3 nucleotides: TGTGCCAGCACTTCAGGGAGGGCCAAAAACATTCAGTACTTC.

This chain uses TRBV6-2 or TRBV6-3 with TRBJ2-3, with 8 bases that match TRBD1. CDR3 length: 15 amino acids. Trimming at V came to 4 bases and at J to 0 bases, leaving 3 bases not matched to a gene. CDR1 is MNHEY and CDR2 is SVGEGT in the germline V gene. CDR3 bases: TGTGCCAGCAGTTTGGGGGACAGGAGCACAGATACGCAGTATTTT. The encoded protein is CASSLGDRSTDTQYF.

V gene TRBV3-1 (or the pseudogene TRBV3-2) combines with J gene TRBJ1-1, with TRBD1 as a possible D gene (5 bases). This CDR3 is 18 amino acids long. In germline, CDR1 is LGHDT, CDR2 YNNKEL (reference sequence). V was clipped by 4 bases and J by 1 base, with 22 bases between them. CDR3 region: CASSPSEQAVYGNTEAFF. DNA for the CDR3: TGTGCCAGCAGCCCATCAGAACAGGCCGTTTATGGGAACACTGAAGCTTTCTTT.

This chain joins TRBV19 and TRBJ2-1; 11 nucleotides align to TRBD2. Germline CDR1 is LNHDA and CDR2 is SQIVND (reference sequence). The CDR3 is 14 residues long. The J segment lost 8 bases and the V segment lost 3 bases, leaving 3 bases of the junction unmatched. In DNA form, the CDR3 reads TGTGCCAGTAGTATTAGCGGGAGGGCCGATGAGCAGTTCTTC. Its translation: CASSISGRADEQFF.

This chain uses TRBV5-1 with TRBJ2-5, with D perhaps matching TRBD2 (6 bases). There are 15 residues in the CDR3. The ends were cut back, 4 bases at V and 5 bases at J, with 18 bases in the middle. Looked up from germline, CDR1 is SGHRS and CDR2 is YFSETQ. DNA of the CDR3: TGCGCCAGCAGCGCAGGGACTGCCCCGGGGGAGACCCAGTACTTC. Encoded protein: CASSAGTAPGETQYF.

The V gene is TRBV27, the J gene TRBJ1-4, with a tentative D call TRBD1 (6 bases). This CDR3 contains 13 residues. Trimming took 6 bases from V and 3 from J, leaving 8 bases between them. The germline gives CDR1 MNHEY, CDR2 SMNVEV (reference sequence). The CDR3 region is CASRGAANEKLFF. Written as DNA, the CDR3 is TGTGCCAGCAGGGGGGCGGCTAATGAAAAACTGTTTTTT.

The chain uses TRBV18 and TRBJ2-7; D not resolved. This CDR3 is 13 amino acids long. The germline V gene encodes CDR1 KGHSH and CDR2 LQKENI. Deletions cut 2 bases from V and 5 bases from J, with 10 bases between. The DNA for the CDR3 is TGTGCCAGCTCACCAGCCCTTCGAGACGAGCAGTACTTC. Translation: CASSPALRDEQYF.

V usage is TRBV7-9 and J usage is TRBJ2-1, with TRBD2 as a possible D gene (6 bases). The CDR3 covers 15 residues. The germline gives CDR1 SEHNR, CDR2 FQNEAQ (reference sequence). Trimming took 1 base from V and 7 from J, leaving 14 bases between them. CDR3 DNA sequence: TGTGCCAGCAGCTTAGAACTAGCTGGGGTTAATGAGCAGTTCTTC. Protein sequence: CASSLELAGVNEQFF.

This clone was observed a handful of times. The chain has TRBV6-6 and TRBJ1-4; TRBD1 is a possible D gene (5 bases). The CDR3 totals 15 residues. The ends were cut back, 0 bases at V and 4 bases at J, with 9 bases in the middle. Germline V gene data show CDR1 as MNHNY and CDR2 as SVGAGI (reference sequence). The CDR3 loop is CASSYSAGGNEKLFF. CDR3 DNA: TGTGCCAGCAGTTACTCGGCCGGGGGTAATGAAAAACTGTTTTTT.

The chain carries TRBV7-2 and TRBJ2-1; possibly TRBD1 for D (5 bases). Germline V gene data show CDR1 as SGHTA and CDR2 as FQGNSA. The CDR3 is 16 residues long. The V end lost 7 bases, the J end lost 4 bases, and 20 bases lay between the germline ends. The CDR3 loop reads CASNPHGQGLYNEQFF. In nucleotides, the CDR3 is TGTGCCAGCAACCCCCATGGGCAGGGATTATACAATGAGCAGTTCTTC.